This TCR beta chain is from a study of cytomegalovirus exposure and HLA in healthy donors. General study findings and limits: Researchers had no immune exposure information except CMV serostatus available. It was reported that TCR beta sequences correctly inferred the HLA-A and HLA-B alleles for most subjects. Likely technical artifact: a cluster of highly shared sequence variants.

This CDR3 region has 16 residues. With V trimmed by 4 bases and J by 0 bases, 8 bases remained unmatched. Germline CDR1 and CDR2: SGHRS and YFSETQ. This clone has a handful of counts. The target antigen is unknown. Primers included in the PCR were 60 Vbeta and 13 Jbeta primers. Original methodology: Some 9.9 million of 75 million to 85 million unique TCR beta chains were shared, per a later count. This table comes from immunoSEQ multiplex PCR, and its TCRdb copy is limited to in-frame clones, with some not included. V and J calls and clone size are those listed in that table; D and trimming were worked out from the DNA. The sample shows 150,000 to 250,000 clones, around 80% of them seen only once.

The rearrangement uses TRBV5-1 and TRBJ2-3; 7 bases map to TRBD2. This clonotype was sampled from a woman aged 25-40 years in good health and CMV-seropositive. The specimen was PBMCs. DNA of the CDR3: TGCGCCAGCAGCCCCAACTGGGGGGGGAGCACAGATACGCAGTATTTT. It is translated as CASSPNWGGSTDTQYF.